This record covers a single TCR beta chain. CDR1 SGHNT and CDR2 YENEEA come from the germline V gene. The CDR3 is 15 amino acids. V lost 3 bases and J lost 3; bases outside the gene matches: 3. The record originates from a study of blood T cell repertoires in COVID-19. Study background: Acute and convalescent COVID-19 specimens originated in the United States, Italy and Spain. Nucleic acid was either cDNA or gDNA, and it came from T cells, B-cell-depleted T cells, or PBMCs.

Authors' methods: Amplification from reference gene primers served as the basis for estimated nucleated cell counts. Sequencing used immunoSEQ multiplex PCR; TCRdb keeps in-frame clones, though not all of them. V and J calls and clone size come straight from that table; D and trimming were deduced from the DNA. This sample carries about 180,000 clones, about 81% of them seen once, and the ten largest clones take about an eighth. The Seattle patients, enrolled during active infection, were followed longitudinally. Sequencing used peripheral blood. The chain combines TRBV11-3 with TRBJ2-7; TRBD2 matches 12 bases. This TCR derives from a woman older than 75 with COVID-19, enrolled during active disease. The CDR3 sequence: CASSFTSGRNYEQYF. The CDR3 region has the DNA TGTGCCAGCAGCTTTACTAGCGGGAGGAACTACGAGCAGTACTTC.